Included here is one T cell receptor (beta chain) sequence, with context. This clone's antigen is unknown. The input lacks base qualities; no much larger clone sits a single base away. The germline V gene specifies SGHRS as CDR1 and YFSETQ as CDR2. At the junction V is shortened by 4 bases and J by 7 bases; bases outside the gene matches: 9. The CDR3 covers 16 residues, taking in both the cysteine and the phenylalanine. Of all the DNA, just the CDR3 is kept, 48 bases in frame from base 1. The data belong to a study of blood T cells in healthy people across ages (dated by TCRdb to about 2015). About the full investigation: In model experiments, template switching captured about one uniquely barcoded TCR beta cDNA molecule for every two T cells. To track age-related changes in TCR beta repertoire diversity, the study relied on deep sequencing normalized with unique cDNA molecular identifiers. Four age groups were formed from the donors: young (average about 17 years), middle-aged (approximately 42), aged (over 55) and long-lived (82). To avoid experimental bias, donors of different ages were randomly spread across the sequencing lanes. Using the same blood draw, the study looked at two additional independent replicas of 1 million unique cDNA reads for two donors, one aged 18 to 30 and the other aged 80 or older. What the work shows at the level of the full study, not this receptor alone: Total diversity estimates from one million sequenced T cells were considered lower bounds and underestimates. Compared with the aged group, the long-lived group had more naive CD4+ T cells, fewer expanded clones and increased TCR diversity, a pattern suggesting age selection. As age increased, observed TCR beta diversity per million T cells dropped in a roughly linear way, and a significant reduction was already evident by age about 40. A strong correlation was found between observed TCR beta diversity and the percentage of naive T cells measured by flow cytometry. Donor CMV infection status was unknown, potentially confounding age-related changes in expanded clonotypes. Conclusive comparison of naive and antigen-experienced compartments was prevented by the profiling of bulk unsorted PBMCs.

The donors were roughly 38 Caucasian individuals from Russia, aged 6 to 90 years, who were systemically healthy. Each donor gave roughly 9 milliliters of peripheral blood, drawn into EDTA-treated Vacutainer tubes. PBMCs were isolated by Ficoll-Paque density-gradient centrifugation, with at least 6 million obtained per sample. Trizol reagent was used to extract total RNA from PBMCs, with at least 5.5 micrograms per sample. For every donor, an aliquot of PBMCs went through flow cytometry to measure the percentages of naive CD45RAhigh/CD27high T cells. Library method: 5' RACE. TCRdb shows the sequencer as Illumina HiSeq 2500. A second roughly 6 to 11 cycle PCR used a sample-barcoded 5' primer and a J-beta primer mix. Each TCR beta cDNA molecule received a unique molecular identifier from a template-switch 5' adaptor carrying 12 random nucleotides. Each sample yielded at least 2.5 million CDR3-containing paired-end reads. First-strand cDNA synthesis was performed from all RNA using the Mint cDNA synthesis kit, with priming by a TRBC-specific oligonucleotide. Following uracil-DNA glycosylase treatment, a first 18-cycle PCR with universal primers M1SS and BC2_uni_R was performed on all cDNA. In the original analysis: For normalization, 1 million high-quality reads, each with a distinct molecular identifier, were randomly selected from each sample. Instead of being binned into consensus sequences, reads that shared molecular identifiers were thrown out. MiTCR, with a Q25 quality threshold and the strictest error-elimination algorithm, was used for CDR3 identification, clonotype clustering and error correction. A nonparametric unseen species model using Euler transformation provided a lower-bound estimate of total TCR beta diversity. In-frame beta chains were kept once TCRdb had trimmed the public reads at Q25 with fastp and called clones with MiXCR. Rows with one shared CDR3 protein collapse into an entry with the most common genes and DNA. The authors' filters were not applied to this entry. This sample has about 1.7 million distinct CDR3 sequences in its table, and 28% of those were observed once. The ten largest clones represent 7.7% of the sample.

Source material: blood. This receptor was obtained from a woman aged 25 to 39 in good health. The chain employs TRBV5-1 and TRBJ2-1; 12 of the junction bases match TRBD2. DNA sequence: TGCGCCAGCAGCCCAGCTAGCGGGGGGGCCAGGAATGAGCAGTTCTTC. The encoded protein is CASSPASGGARNEQFF.